These 4 T cell receptor beta chains originate from one sample sequenced in a study of cytomegalovirus exposure and HLA in healthy donors. Primers for the PCR totalled 60 Vbeta and 13 Jbeta. Data came from immunoSEQ multiplex PCR; TCRdb stores just in-frame clones and leaves some out. The repertoire holds over 150,000 clones, roughly four fifths seen once, with about 2% in the top ten. The material sequenced was PBMCs. The origin of the receptors is a woman aged 30 to 39 in good health and CMV-seronegative.

This clone came up a few times. The chain combines TRBV18 with TRBJ1-1; 8 bases are a match to TRBD1. CDR1 is KGHSH, CDR2 LQKENI, per germline. The CDR3 covers 13 residues. V trimming: 6 bases; J trimming: 3 bases; junction bases outside the gene matches: 3. In DNA form, the CDR3 reads TGTGCCAGCTCGGAGGGACAGGACACTGAAGCTTTCTTT. Protein: CASSEGQDTEAFF. The whole variable domain, remainder taken from reference TRBV18 and TRBJ1-1, is NAGVMQNPRHLVRRRGQEARLRCSPMKGHSHVYWYRQLPEEGLKFMVYLQKENIIDESGMPKERFSAEFPKEGPSILRIQQVVRGDSAAYFCASSEGQDTEAFFGQGTRLTVV.

The chain carries TRBV18 and TRBJ1-3; D remains unclear. CDR1 is KGHSH, CDR2 LQKENI, per germline. This CDR3 has 14 residues. Deletions cut 2 bases from V and 5 bases from J, with 10 bases between. The CDR3 nucleotides read TGTGCCAGCTCACCAGCCGGGTTCAGAAACACCATATATTTT. Residues: CASSPAGFRNTIYF.

The chain employs TRBV29-1 and TRBJ1-1, with TRBD1 matching 10 bases. The CDR3 sequence is 13 residues long. Germline lookup yields CDR1 SQVTM and CDR2 ANQGSEA. J was trimmed by 5 bases and V by 5 bases; bases with no gene match: 5. The CDR3 DNA follows: TGCAGCGTTCGAGGGGACAGGGGTACTGAAGCTTTCTTT. This gives the protein CSVRGDRGTEAFF. The variable domain in full, completed from reference TRBV29-1 and TRBJ1-1, reads SAVISQKPSRDICQRGTSLTIQCQVDSQVTMMFWYRQQPGQSLTLIATANQGSEATYESGFVIDKFPISRPNLTFSTLTVSNMSPEDSSIYLCSVRGDRGTEAFFGQGTRLTVV.

This chain connects TRBV18 to TRBJ2-1; possibly TRBD1 for D (5 bases). V lost 2 bases and J 1 base, leaving 9 bases between the germline ends. CDR3 size: 15 residues. CDR1 KGHSH and CDR2 LQKENI come from the germline V gene. DNA of the CDR3: TGTGCCAGCTCACCATCGGCAGGGTCCTACAATGAGCAGTTCTTC. It codes for CASSPSAGSYNEQFF.